This TCR beta chain is from a study of cytomegalovirus exposure and HLA in healthy donors. Study summary: As an earlier analysis found, roughly 180 million T cells yielded 90 million to 140 million unique TCR beta sequences.

About this clone: Its antigen remains unidentified.

V was pared by 0 bases and J by 1 base, with 21 bases between. Germline V gives CDR1 SGHNT, CDR2 YENEEA. This CDR3 region has 19 residues. Study-wide results and limits: Reportedly, diagnosis of cytomegalovirus status by the classifier showed high specificity and sensitivity. The number of N-insertions in an Asian-associated ancestry cluster was reportedly below the approximately 700-donor mean in a later analysis.

13 Jbeta primers and 60 Vbeta primers were used for the PCR. Libraries were prepared by immunoSEQ multiplex PCR; TCRdb keeps only in-frame clonotypes and omits some of them. The profile shows about 120,000 clones, about 79% of them singletons. The sequencing sample was made of PBMCs. The origin of this receptor is a woman aged 18 to 35 in good health and CMV-seronegative. V gene TRBV11-3 combines with J gene TRBJ1-1, with a possible D match to TRBD1 (5 bases). CDR3 sequence (DNA): TGTGCCAGCAGCTTAGAAATGTGGGGGGACGGAGCAGCGAACACTGAAGCTTTCTTT. Protein: CASSLEMWGDGAANTEAFF.